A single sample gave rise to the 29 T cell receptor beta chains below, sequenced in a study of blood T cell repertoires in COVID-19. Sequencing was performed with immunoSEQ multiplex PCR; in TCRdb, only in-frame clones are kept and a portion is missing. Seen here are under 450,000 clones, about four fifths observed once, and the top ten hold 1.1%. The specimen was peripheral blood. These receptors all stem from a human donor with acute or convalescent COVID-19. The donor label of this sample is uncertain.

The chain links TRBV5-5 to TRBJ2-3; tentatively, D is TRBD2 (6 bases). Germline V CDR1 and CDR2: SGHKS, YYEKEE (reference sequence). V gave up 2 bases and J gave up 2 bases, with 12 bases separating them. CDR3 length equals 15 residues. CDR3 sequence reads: CASSLLGTDTDTQYF. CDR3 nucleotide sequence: TGTGCCAGCAGCTTACTTGGGACTGACACAGATACGCAGTATTTT.

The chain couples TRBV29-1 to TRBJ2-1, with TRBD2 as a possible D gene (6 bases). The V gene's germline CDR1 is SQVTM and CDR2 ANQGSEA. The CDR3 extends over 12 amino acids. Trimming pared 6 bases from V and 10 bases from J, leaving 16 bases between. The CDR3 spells CSVAGSVREQFF. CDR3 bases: TGCAGCGTGGCGGGGTCGGTTCGCGAGCAGTTCTTC.

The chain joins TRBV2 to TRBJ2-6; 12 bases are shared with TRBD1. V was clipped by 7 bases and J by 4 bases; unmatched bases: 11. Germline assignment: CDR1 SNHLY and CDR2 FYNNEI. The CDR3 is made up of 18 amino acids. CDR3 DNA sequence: TGTGCCAGCAAGGGCTTCCGGGACAGGGGGCTCGGGGCCAACGTCCTGACTTTC. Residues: CASKGFRDRGLGANVLTF.

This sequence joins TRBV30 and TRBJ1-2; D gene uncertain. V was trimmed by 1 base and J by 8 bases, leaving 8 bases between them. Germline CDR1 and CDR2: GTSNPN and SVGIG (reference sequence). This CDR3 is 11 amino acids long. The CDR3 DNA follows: TGTGCCTGGAGTGGTTCTCGGGGCTACACCTTC. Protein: CAWSGSRGYTF.

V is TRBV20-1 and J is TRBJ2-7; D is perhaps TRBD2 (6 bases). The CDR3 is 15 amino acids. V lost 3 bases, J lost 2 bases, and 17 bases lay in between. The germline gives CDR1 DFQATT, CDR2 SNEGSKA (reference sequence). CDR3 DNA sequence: TGCAGTGCTAGTGGCTCTGGCGGGATTGCCTACGAGCAGTACTTC. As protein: CSASGSGGIAYEQYF.

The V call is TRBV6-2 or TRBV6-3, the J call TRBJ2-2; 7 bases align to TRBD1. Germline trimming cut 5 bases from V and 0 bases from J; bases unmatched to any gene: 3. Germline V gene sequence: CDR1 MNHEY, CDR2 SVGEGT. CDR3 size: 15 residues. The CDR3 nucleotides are TGTGCCAGCAGTCTTACAGGGGCGAACACCGGGGAGCTGTTTTTT. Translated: CASSLTGANTGELFF.

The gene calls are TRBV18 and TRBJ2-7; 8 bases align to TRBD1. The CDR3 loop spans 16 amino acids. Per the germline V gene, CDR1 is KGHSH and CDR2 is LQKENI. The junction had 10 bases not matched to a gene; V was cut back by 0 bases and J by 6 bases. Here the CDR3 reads CASSPPGTGRLLEQYF. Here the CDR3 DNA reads TGTGCCAGCTCACCACCGGGGACAGGACGGCTTCTCGAGCAGTACTTC.

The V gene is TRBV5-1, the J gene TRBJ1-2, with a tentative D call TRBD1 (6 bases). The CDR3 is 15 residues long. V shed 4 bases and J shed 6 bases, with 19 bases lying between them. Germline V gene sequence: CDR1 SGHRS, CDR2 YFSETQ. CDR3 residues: CASSAQGAGYDGYTF. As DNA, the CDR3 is TGCGCCAGCAGCGCACAGGGAGCTGGATATGATGGCTACACCTTC.

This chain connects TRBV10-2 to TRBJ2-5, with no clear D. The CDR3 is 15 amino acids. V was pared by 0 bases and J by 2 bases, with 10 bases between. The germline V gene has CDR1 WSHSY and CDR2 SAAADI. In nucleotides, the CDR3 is TGCGCCAGCAGTGAGTCGAGGCCCAAGCAAGAGACCCAGTACTTC. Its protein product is CASSESRPKQETQYF.

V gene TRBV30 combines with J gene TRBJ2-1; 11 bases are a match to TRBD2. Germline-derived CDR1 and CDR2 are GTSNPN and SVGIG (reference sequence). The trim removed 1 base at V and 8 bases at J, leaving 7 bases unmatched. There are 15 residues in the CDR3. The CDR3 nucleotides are TGTGCCTGGAGTGGGCTAGCGGGAGGTTATTATGAGCAGTTCTTC. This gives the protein CAWSGLAGGYYEQFF.

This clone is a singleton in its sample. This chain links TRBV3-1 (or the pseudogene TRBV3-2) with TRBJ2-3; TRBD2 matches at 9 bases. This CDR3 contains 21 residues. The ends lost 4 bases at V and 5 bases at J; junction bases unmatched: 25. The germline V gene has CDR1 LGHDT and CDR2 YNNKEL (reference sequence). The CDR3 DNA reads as TGTGCCAGCAGCCGTATGGTCCCCGATGTAGCGGGAGCTACGTTCGAAGATACGCAGTATTTT. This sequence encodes CASSRMVPDVAGATFEDTQYF.

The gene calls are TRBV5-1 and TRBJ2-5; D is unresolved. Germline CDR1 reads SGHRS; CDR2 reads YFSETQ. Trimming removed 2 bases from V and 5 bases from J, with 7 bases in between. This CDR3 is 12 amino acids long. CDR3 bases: TGCGCCAGCAGCTTCGCCCGGGAGACCCAGTACTTC. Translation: CASSFARETQYF.

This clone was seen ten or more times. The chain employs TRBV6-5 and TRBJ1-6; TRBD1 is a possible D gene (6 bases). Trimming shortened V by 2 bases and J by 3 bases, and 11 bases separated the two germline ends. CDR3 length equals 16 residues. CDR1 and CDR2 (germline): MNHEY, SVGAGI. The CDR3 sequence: CASSYGGGYYNSPLHF. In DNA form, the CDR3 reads TGTGCCAGCAGTTACGGGGGCGGGTACTATAATTCACCCCTCCACTTT.

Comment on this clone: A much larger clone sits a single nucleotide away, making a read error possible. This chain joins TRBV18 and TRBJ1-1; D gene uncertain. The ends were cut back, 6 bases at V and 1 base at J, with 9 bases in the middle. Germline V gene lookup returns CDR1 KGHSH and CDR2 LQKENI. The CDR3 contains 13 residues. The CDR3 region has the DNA TGTGCCAGCTCCCTCACACAGAACACTGAAGCTTTCTTT. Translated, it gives CASSLTQNTEAFF.

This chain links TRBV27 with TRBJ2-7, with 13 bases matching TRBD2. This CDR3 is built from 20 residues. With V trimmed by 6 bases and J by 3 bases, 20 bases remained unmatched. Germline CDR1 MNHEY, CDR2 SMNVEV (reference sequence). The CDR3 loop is CASSPIPGTSGISRNYEQYF. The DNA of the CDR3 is TGTGCCAGCAGCCCGATTCCCGGGACTAGCGGGATCAGCAGAAACTACGAGCAGTACTTC.

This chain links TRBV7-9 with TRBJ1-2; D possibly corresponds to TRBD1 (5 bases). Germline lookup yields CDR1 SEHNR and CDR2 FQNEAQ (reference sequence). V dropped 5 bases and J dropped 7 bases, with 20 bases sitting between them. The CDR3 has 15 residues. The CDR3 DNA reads TGTGCCAGCAGCCGCCGCGGGACCCTAAACGGTGGCTACACCTTC. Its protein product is CASSRRGTLNGGYTF.

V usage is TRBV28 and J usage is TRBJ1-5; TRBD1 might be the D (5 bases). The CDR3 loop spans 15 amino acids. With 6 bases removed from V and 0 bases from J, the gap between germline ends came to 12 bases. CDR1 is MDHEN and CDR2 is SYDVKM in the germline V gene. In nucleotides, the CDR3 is TGTGCCAGCAGACCGGACACCCTTAGCAATCAGCCCCAGCATTTT. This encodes CASRPDTLSNQPQHF.

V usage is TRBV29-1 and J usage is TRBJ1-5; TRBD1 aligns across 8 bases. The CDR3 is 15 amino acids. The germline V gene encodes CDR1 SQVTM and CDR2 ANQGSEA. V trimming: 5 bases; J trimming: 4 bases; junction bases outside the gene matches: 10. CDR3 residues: CSVRMGTGKNQPQHF. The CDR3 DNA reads TGCAGCGTTCGTATGGGGACAGGCAAAAATCAGCCCCAGCATTTT.

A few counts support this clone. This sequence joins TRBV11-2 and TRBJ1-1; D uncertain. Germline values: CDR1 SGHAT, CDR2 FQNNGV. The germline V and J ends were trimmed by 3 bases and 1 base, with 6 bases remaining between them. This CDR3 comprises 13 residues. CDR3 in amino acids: CASSFGRNTEAFF. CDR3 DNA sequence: TGTGCCAGCAGCTTTGGCAGGAACACTGAAGCTTTCTTT.

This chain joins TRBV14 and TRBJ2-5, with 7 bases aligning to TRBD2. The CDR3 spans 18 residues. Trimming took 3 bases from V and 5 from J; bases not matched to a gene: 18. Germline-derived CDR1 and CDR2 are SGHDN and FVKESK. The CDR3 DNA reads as TGTGCCAGCAGCCATGTGGGACGAACCGCGGGAGAGGGGGAGACCCAGTACTTC. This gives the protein CASSHVGRTAGEGETQYF.

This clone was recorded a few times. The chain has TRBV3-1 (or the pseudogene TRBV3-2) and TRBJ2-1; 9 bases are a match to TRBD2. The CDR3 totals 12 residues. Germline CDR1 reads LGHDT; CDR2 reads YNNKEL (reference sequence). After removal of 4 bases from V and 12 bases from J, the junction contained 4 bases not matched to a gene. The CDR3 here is CASSRPTSGQFF. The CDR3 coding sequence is TGTGCCAGCAGCCGCCCGACTAGCGGGCAGTTCTTC.

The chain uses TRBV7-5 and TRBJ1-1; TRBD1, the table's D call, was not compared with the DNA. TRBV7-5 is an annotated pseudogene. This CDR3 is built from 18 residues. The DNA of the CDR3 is TGTGTCAGAAGCTTATTGCGGCCTCCCCGCAGGGAGAACACTGAAGCTTTCTTT. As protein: CVRSLLRPPRRENTEAFF.

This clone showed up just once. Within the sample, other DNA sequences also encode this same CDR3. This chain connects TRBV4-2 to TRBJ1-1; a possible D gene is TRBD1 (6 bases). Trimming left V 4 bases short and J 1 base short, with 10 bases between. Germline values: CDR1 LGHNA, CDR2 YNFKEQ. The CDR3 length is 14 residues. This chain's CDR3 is CASSPPTGNTEAFF. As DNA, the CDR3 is TGTGCCAGCAGCCCACCGACAGGGAACACTGAAGCTTTCTTT.

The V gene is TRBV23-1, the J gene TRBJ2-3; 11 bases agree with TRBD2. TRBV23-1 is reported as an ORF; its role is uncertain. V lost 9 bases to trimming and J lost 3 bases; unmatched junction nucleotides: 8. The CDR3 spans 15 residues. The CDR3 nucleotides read TGCGCCAGAGGACCCGGGACTAGCGGAACAGATACGCAGTATTTT. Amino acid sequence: CARGPGTSGTDTQYF.

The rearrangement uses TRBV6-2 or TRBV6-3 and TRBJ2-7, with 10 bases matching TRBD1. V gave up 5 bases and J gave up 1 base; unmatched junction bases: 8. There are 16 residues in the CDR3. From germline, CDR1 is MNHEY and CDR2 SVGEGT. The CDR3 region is CASSQNDRGLSYEQYF. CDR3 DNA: TGTGCCAGCAGTCAAAACGACAGGGGGCTTTCCTACGAGCAGTACTTC.

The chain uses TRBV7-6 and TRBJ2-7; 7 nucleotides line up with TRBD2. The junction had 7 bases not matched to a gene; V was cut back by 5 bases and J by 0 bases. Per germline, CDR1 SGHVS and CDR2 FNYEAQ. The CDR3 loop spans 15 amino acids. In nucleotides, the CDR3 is TGTGCCAGCAGCCTCCGACTAGCTAGCTCCTACGAGCAGTACTTC. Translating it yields CASSLRLASSYEQYF.

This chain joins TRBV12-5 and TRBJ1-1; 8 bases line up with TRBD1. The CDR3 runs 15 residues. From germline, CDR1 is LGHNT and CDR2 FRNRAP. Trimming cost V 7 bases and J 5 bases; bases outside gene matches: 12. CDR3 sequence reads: CASAPPTGGRTEAFF. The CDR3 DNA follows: TGTGCTAGTGCCCCCCCCACAGGGGGACGGACTGAAGCTTTCTTT.

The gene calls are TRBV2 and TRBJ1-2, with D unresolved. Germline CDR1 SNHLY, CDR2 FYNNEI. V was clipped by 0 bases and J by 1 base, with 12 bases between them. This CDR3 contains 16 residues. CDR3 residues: CASSEALSYINYGYTF. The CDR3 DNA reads TGTGCCAGCAGTGAAGCGCTTTCTTACATTAACTATGGCTACACCTTC.

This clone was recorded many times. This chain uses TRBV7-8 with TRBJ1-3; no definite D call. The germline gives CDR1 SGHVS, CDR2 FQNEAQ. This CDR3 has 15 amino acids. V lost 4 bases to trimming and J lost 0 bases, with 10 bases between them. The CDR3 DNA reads TGTGCCAGCAGCTCGAGAACGAGCTCTGGAAACACCATATATTTT. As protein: CASSSRTSSGNTIYF.